This T cell receptor (beta chain) was obtained from a study of T cells in Graves' hyperthyroidism and ophthalmopathy. Overall study results and limits: Through a model of 13 V-J features, ophthalmopathy was separated from stable hyperthyroidism.

This clonotype was detected ten times or more. Its antigen is unidentified. Amplification of TCR beta CDR3 regions was performed using RNA transcripts as template. HTBI primers were the set used in a first-round RT-PCR of the TCR CDR3. MiXCR, run by TCRdb on the multiplex PCR reads, gives a single entry per CDR3 protein. In the table there are around 600,000 distinct CDR3 sequences, around 16% of which are singletons. The sequence was collected from a woman aged 40-49 years with Graves' ophthalmopathy. The sequenced sample was blood.

As DNA, the CDR3 is TGTGCCAGCAGCGTAGGCCCGAGCGGATCCTACGAGCAGTACTTC. Its protein is CASSVGPSGSYEQYF. The chain joins TRBV9 to TRBJ2-7; D is perhaps TRBD2 (5 bases). CDR1 is SGDLS, CDR2 YYNGEE, per germline. V was clipped by 0 bases and J by 1 base, with 11 bases between them. This CDR3 has 15 residues.